This T cell receptor (beta chain) comes out of a study of OX40 agonist ivuxolimab in advanced cancers. Clones were sequenced by immunoSEQ multiplex PCR, and TCRdb holds only the in-frame ones, with some missing. Of under 85,000 clones in the sample, 88% are singletons; the top ten hold about 3.8%. This TCR was recovered from an adult with an advanced solid tumor such as melanoma, head and neck, liver or kidney cancer. This specimen consisted of CD4+ or CD8+ T cells sorted from blood, obtained in a trial of the OX40 agonist ivuxolimab.

CDR3 sequence: CASRLTGTGETDTQYF. The CDR3, as DNA: TGTGCCAGTAGATTAACCGGGACAGGGGAAACAGATACGCAGTATTTT. This rearrangement joins TRBV19 to TRBJ2-3, with 10 bases that match TRBD1. CDR3 length: 16 amino acids. Germline loops: CDR1 LNHDA, CDR2 SQIVND (reference sequence). Unmatched junction bases numbered 9, after V lost 6 bases and J lost 3 bases.